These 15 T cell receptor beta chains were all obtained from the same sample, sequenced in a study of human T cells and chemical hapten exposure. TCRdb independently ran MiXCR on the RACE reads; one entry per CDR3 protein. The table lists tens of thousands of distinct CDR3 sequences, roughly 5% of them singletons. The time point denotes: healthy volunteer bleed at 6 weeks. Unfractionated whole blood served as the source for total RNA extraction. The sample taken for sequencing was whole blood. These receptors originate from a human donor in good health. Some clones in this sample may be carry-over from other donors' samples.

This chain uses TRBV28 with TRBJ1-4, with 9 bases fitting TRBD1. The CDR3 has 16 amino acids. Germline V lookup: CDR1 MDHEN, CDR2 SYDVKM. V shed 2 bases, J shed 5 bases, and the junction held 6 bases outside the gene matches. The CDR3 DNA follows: TGTGCCAGCAGTTTAGCCGGAGGACAGGGGAATGAAAAACTGTTTTTT. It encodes CASSLAGGQGNEKLFF.

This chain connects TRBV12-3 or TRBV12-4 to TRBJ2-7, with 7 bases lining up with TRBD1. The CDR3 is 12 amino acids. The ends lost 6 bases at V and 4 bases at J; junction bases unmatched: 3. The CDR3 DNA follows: TGTGCCAGCAGGGAACAGGGGTACGAGCAGTACTTC. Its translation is CASREQGYEQYF.

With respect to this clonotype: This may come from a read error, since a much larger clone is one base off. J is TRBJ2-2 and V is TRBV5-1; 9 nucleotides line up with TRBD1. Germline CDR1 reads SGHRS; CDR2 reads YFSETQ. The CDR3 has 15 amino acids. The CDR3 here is CASSWGQGQTGEMFF. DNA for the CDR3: TGCGCCAGCAGCTGGGGACAGGGCCAAACCGGGGAGATGTTTTTT.

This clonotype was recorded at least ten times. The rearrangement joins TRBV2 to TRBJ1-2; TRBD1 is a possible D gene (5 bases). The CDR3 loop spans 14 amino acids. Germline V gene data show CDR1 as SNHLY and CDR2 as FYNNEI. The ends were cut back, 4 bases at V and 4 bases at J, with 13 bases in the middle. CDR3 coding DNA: TGTGCCAGCAGTGCTGGACGAGGGGTCTATGGCTACACCTTC. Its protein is CASSAGRGVYGYTF.

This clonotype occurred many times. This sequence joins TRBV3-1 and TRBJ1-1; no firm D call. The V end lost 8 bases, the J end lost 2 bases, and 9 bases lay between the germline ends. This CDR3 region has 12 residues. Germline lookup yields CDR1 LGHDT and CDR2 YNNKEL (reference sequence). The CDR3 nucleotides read TGTGCCAGCCGGGGAATAAACACTGAAGCTTTCTTT. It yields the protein CASRGINTEAFF.

CDR3 in amino acids: CASSLGPNLQETQYF. CDR3 bases: TGTGCCAGCAGCTTGGGACCGAACTTACAAGAGACCCAGTACTTC. The rearrangement joins TRBV5-5 to TRBJ2-5, with no clear D. The V and J ends lost 0 bases and 2 bases respectively, with 11 bases between them. In germline, CDR1 is SGHKS, CDR2 YYEKEE (reference sequence). This CDR3 is 15 amino acids long.

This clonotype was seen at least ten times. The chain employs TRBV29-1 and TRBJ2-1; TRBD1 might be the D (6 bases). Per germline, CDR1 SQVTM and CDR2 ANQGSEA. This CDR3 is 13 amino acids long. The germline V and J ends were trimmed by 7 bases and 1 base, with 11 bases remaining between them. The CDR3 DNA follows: TGCAGCGGAAACAGGGTATCCTACAATGAGCAGTTCTTC. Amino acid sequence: CSGNRVSYNEQFF.

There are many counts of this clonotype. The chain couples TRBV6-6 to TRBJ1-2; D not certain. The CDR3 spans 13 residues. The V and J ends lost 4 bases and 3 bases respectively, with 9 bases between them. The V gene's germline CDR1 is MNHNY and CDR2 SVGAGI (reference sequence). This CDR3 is CASSSRPDYGYTF. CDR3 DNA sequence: TGTGCCAGCAGTTCCCGGCCGGACTATGGCTACACCTTC.

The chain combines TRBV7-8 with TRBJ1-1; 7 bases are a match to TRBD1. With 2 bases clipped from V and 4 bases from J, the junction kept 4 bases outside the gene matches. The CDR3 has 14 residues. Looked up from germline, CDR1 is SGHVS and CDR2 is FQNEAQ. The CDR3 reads CASSLLPGGTEAFF. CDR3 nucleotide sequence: TGTGCCAGCAGCTTACTGCCAGGGGGCACTGAAGCTTTCTTT.

The CDR3 loop is CASSLAEGPYGYTF. The CDR3 coding sequence is TGTGCCAGCAGTTTGGCGGAGGGGCCCTATGGCTACACCTTC. The V gene is TRBV12-3 or TRBV12-4, the J gene TRBJ1-2, with a tentative D call TRBD1 (5 bases). The V end lost 3 bases, the J end lost 4 bases, and 12 bases lay between the germline ends. This CDR3 comprises 14 residues.

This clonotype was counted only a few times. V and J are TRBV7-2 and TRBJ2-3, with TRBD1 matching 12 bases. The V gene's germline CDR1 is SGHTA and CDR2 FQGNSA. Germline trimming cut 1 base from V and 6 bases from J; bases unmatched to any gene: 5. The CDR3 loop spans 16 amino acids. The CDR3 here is CASSLVPGTGGDTQYF. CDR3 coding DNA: TGTGCCAGCAGCTTAGTCCCCGGGACAGGGGGCGATACGCAGTATTTT.

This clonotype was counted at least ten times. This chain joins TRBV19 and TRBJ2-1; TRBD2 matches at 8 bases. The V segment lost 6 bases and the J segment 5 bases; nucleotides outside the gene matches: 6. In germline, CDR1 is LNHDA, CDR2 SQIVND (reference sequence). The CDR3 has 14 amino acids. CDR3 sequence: CASRGLGRHNEQFF. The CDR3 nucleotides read TGTGCCAGTAGGGGACTAGGTCGGCACAATGAGCAGTTCTTC.

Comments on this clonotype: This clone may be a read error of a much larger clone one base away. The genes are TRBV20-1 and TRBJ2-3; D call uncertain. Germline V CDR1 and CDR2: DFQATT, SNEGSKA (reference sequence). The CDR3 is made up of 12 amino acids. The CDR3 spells CSARRLSDMQYF. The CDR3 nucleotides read TGCAGTGCTAGACGCCTGTCAGATATGCAGTATTTT.

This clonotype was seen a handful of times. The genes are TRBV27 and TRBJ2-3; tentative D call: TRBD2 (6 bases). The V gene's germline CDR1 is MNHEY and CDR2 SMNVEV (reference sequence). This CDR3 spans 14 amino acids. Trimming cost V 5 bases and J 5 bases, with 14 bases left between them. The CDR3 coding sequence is TGTGCCAGCAGTCTCCAGCGGGCAGGAGATACGCAGTATTTT. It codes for CASSLQRAGDTQYF.

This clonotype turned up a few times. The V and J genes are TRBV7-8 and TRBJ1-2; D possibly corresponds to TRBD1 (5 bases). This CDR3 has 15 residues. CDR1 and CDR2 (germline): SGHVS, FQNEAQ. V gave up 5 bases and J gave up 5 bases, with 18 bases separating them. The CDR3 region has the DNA TGTGCCAGCAGCCCCCAGGGCAGGGTGGGGTATGGCTACACCTTC. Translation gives CASSPQGRVGYGYTF.